Listed below are T cell receptor beta chains from one sample, sequenced in a study of T-cell memory formation after mild COVID-19. TCRdb independently ran MiXCR on the 5' RACE reads; one entry per CDR3 protein. The profile shows roughly 240,000 distinct CDR3 sequences, 15% of them singletons. Source material: PBMCs or a T cell subset sorted from them (not recorded which). Source of these receptors: an adult woman who had mild COVID-19 (a few samples of this study predate the infection). Cell type and time point are not known. CDR3s include the opening cysteine and the closing phenylalanine or tryptophan. A D gene is named only where the DNA matches it firmly. Expanded clones get a size class; other rows say once, few or many, or leave the size out.

TRBJ1-1,many,-,15,TRBV18,TGTGCCAGCTCACCCAGACAAGGTTCGAACACTGAAGCTTTCTTT,CASSPRQGSNTEAFF
TRBJ2-5,few,TRBD2,15,TRBV18,TGTGCCAGCTCCCAGATTAGGACTAGCGGACTCGGCGAGTACTTC,CASSQIRTSGLGEYF
TRBJ2-7,few,TRBD2,18,TRBV3-1,TGTGCCAGCAGCCGAGTAGTTTCTGCGGGAGAGGGCTCCTACGAGCAGTACTTC,CASSRVVSAGEGSYEQYF
TRBJ2-1,-,TRBD2,15,TRBV4-2,TGTGCCAGCAGCCAAGACCGGACTAGTCGTAATGAGCAGTTCTTC,CASSQDRTSRNEQFF
TRBJ2-7,few,TRBD2,15,TRBV12-3/TRBV12-4,TGTGCCAGCAGTTATCTAGCGGGGGGGCCGAACGAGCAGTACTTC,CASSYLAGGPNEQYF
TRBJ1-1,-,-,12,TRBV6-2/TRBV6-3,TGTGCCAGCATGAGGGTGAACACTGAAGCTTTCTTT,CASMRVNTEAFF
TRBJ2-3,few,TRBD2,18,TRBV12-3/TRBV12-4,TGTGCCAGCAGCCTGTGGCGGGAGCCTCATTCTAGCACAGATACGCAGTATTTT,CASSLWREPHSSTDTQYF
TRBJ2-1,few,-,18,TRBV11-3,TGTGCCAGCAACCCAAGGGCTGGTCACTATGGGTACTACAATGAGCAGTTCTTC,CASNPRAGHYGYYNEQFF
TRBJ1-3,-,-,17,TRBV3-1,TGTGCCAGCAGCCAAGAATTTCTGGGCTTCTCTGGAAACACCATATATTTT,CASSQEFLGFSGNTIYF
TRBJ2-1,few,TRBD2,16,TRBV3-1,TGTGCCAGCAGCCCGTGGCGGGGGGCCGGGGGGAATGAGCAGTTCTTC,CASSPWRGAGGNEQFF
TRBJ1-6,few,-,14,TRBV12-3/TRBV12-4,TGTGCCAGCAGTTACTCAGGGATCAATTCACCCCTCCACTTT,CASSYSGINSPLHF
TRBJ2-1,few,-,13,TRBV7-3,TGTGCCAGCAGCCTACCGGCCAACAATGAGCAGTTCTTC,CASSLPANNEQFF
TRBJ2-4,-,-,14,TRBV7-9,TGTGCCAGCAGCTTAGTCACGAGGAAAAACATTCAGTACTTC,CASSLVTRKNIQYF